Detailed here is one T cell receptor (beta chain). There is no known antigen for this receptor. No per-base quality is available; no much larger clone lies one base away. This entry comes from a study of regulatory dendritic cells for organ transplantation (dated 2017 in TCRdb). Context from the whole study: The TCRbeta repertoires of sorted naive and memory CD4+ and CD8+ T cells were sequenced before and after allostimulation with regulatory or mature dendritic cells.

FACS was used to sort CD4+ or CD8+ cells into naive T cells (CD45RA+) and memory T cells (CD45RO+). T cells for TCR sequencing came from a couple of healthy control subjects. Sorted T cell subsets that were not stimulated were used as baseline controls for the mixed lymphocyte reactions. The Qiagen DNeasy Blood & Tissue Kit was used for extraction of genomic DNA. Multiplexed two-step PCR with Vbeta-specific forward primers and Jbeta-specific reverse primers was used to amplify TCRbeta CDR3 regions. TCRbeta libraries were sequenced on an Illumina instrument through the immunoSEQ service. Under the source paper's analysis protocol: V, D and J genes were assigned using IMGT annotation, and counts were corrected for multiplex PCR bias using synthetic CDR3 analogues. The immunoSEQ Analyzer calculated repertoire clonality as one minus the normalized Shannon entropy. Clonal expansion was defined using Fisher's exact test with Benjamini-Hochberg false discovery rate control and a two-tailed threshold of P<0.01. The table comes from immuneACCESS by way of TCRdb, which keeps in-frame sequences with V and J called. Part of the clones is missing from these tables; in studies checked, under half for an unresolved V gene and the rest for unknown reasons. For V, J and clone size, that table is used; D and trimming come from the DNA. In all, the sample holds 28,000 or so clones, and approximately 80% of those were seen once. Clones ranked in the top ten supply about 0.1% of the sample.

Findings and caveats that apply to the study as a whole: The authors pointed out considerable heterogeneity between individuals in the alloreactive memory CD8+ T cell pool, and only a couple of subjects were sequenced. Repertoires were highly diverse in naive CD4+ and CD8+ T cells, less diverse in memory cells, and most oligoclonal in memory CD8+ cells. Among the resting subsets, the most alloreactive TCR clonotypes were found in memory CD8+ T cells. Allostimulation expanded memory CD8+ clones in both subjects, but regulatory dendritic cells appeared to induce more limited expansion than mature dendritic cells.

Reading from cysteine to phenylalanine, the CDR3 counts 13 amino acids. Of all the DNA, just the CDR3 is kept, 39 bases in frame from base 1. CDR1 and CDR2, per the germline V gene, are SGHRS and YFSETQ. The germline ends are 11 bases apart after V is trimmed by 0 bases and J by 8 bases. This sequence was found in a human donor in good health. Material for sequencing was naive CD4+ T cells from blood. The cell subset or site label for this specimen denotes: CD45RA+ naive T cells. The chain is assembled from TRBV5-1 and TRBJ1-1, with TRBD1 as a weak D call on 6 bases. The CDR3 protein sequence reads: CASSLVFGGEAFF. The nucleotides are TGCGCCAGCAGCTTGGTTTTTGGGGGCGAAGCTTTCTTT.